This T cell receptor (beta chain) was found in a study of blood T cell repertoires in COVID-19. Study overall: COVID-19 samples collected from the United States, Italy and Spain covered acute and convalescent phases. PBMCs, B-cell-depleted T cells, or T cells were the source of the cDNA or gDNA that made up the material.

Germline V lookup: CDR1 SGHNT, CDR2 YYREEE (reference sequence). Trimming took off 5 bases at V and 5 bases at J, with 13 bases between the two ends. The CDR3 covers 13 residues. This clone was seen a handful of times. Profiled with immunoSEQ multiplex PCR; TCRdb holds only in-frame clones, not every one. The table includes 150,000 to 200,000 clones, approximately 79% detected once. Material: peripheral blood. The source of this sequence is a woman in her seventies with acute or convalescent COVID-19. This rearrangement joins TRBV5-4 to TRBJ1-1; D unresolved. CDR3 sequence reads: CASSSPGGTEAFF. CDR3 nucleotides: TGTGCCAGCAGTTCCCCCGGAGGGACTGAAGCTTTCTTT.